This TCR beta chain was found in a study of shared clonotypes between healthy human individuals (dated by TCRdb to 2020 to 2022). Broadly, across the study: A couple of women and a few men aged 18 to 49 years were included in the cohort. Each donor's leukapheresis produced roughly between roughly 0.85 and 10 billion PBMCs. The study deeply sequenced blood TCR repertoires of five healthy adults to estimate repertoire size and the extent of clonotype sharing between individuals. For each donor, CD4 naive and CD4 memory were each run on three plates, CD8 naive on two plates, and CD8 memory on one plate. Different laboratories and diverse techniques were used to prepare libraries and sequence TCR repertoires, to increase sequencing depth and limit assay-specific biases.

The full study reports these points: Sampling was restricted to blood, and TCR repertoires in tissue are likely to differ from TCR repertoires in blood. Even with the large sequencing depth, rarefaction of the sorted-subset datasets indicated that sequencing was incomplete. Naive subsets generally had larger estimated clonotype richness than memory subsets. Pairwise subsampling indicated that sequencing depth was expected to affect the degree of clonotype sharing among donors. Across a handful of donors, approximately 4.9% of naive CD4, approximately 3.6% of naive CD8, about 2.3% of memory CD4, and approximately 0.4% of memory CD8 clonotypes were shared. Compared with non-shared clonotypes, clonotypes shared by all four sorted-subset donors had higher generation probabilities. The small number of donors limited the genetic and exposure-history diversity represented.

Donors were healthy HIV-negative adults with no recently reported acute infections or vaccinations. Only Caucasian adults living in Nashville, Tennessee, USA were represented among the donors. CD4+ T cells were enriched by magnetic negative selection, after which naive cells were positively selected on CD45RA and the negative fraction was taken as the memory subset. Blood was collected by leukapheresis, and PBMCs were isolated by Ficoll-Histopaque density gradient centrifugation and then cryopreserved in liquid nitrogen vapor phase. Analytical flow cytometry was used to check the purity and quantity of each magnetically sorted T cell population. Genomic DNA was isolated from every sorted fraction and measured by UV absorbance on a Nanodrop 2000c. The CDR3 contains 17 residues, cysteine and phenylalanine counted. The entry retains the CDR3 DNA only, 51 bases that are in frame from base 1. The junction shows trimming of 5 bases on V and 9 bases on J, and the gene matches do not reach 17 bases of it. The germline V gene provides CDR1 SGHTA and CDR2 FQGNSA.

Concerning this clone itself: No cognate antigen has been identified for it. No qualities accompany the bases; no much larger clone lies one base away.

Using the deep immunoSEQ assay, multiplex PCR amplified TCR CDR3 regions from genomic DNA. Extracted genomic DNA from each cell subset was distributed evenly across all wells of several immunoSEQ 96-well plates, and each plate was treated as a replicate. For sorted subsets, approximately 190 ng genomic DNA, equal to about 30,000 T cell genomes, was loaded into each replicate PCR. The purified libraries were quantified using a Qubit 3.0 fluorometer, sized with a Bioanalyzer 2100, and then quantified again using the KAPA Library Quantification kit. A separate single-read 150-cycle Illumina NextSeq 550 flow cell was used to sequence each immunoSEQ 96-well plate. Per the authors' processing: The immunoSEQ output contained only junctional sequences without quality scores, so filtering could not match that applied to full-length reads. To assign V/J genes and CDR3, sequences were annotated against IMGT germline references using PyIR, a Python wrapper for IgBLAST v1.9. Reads with weak V/J assignments (E-value above 1e-6), missing CDR3, stop codons, out-of-frame junctions, or ambiguous translated residues were removed. V3J clonotypes were defined as sequences sharing the same inferred V gene, J gene, and CDR3 amino acid sequence. The percentage overlap between two repertoires was calculated by dividing the number of shared unique clonotypes by the size of the smaller repertoire. Repertoire richness was assessed with RTK rarefaction, the Chao1 estimator, and Recon v2.1 estimates of unobserved clonotypes. Generation probabilities were computed with OLGA for all TCRbeta clonotypes obtained by the gDNA method from a handful of donors. Imported from immuneACCESS, the table was reduced by TCRdb to in-frame sequences with V and J called. These copies leave out some clones; in studies compared against another copy, an unresolved V gene accounts for under half, and the cause of the remainder is not known. V and J calls and clone size follow that table, whereas D and trimming were derived from the DNA. Within this sample are more than 850,000 clones, with about 80% of them counted one time only. More than 0.45% of the sample is held by the ten biggest clonotypes.

Sequences were obtained from memory CD4+ T cells from PBMCs. The meaning of the sample's cell subset or site label: CD45RA-negative fraction. This receptor was identified in a man between 18 and 29 years old in good health. Some clones in this sample may be carry-over from other donors' samples. The V and J segments used are TRBV7-2 and TRBJ2-1, and TRBD2 aligns with 9 junction nucleotides. The DNA sequence reads TGTGCCAGCAGCGCCTTCTTCCTAGCGGGAATGGGAGGTGAGCAGTTCTTC. Protein translation: CASSAFFLAGMGGEQFF.